This section outlines one T cell receptor (beta chain) sequence together with its context. Its antigen is unknown. At one boundary the junction diverges from the germline segment, which might be a read error. These data belong to a study of neurological immune-mediated disorders. Study information: Of the multiple sclerosis patients, approximately 35 in total, roughly 30 were relapsing-remitting and 3 were secondary progressive. Study-wide results and limits: Private repertoires in all groups were suggested by the absence of shared CDR3 amino acid sequences among expanded clones across subjects.

CDR1 and CDR2 (germline): DFQATT, SNEGSKA (reference sequence). CDR3 length: 16 residues. The unsorted libraries were prepared from 2 million PBMCs (stored at -80 C). Template-switch 5'RACE cDNA synthesis added a 10-nucleotide unique molecular identifier. TCRdb reprocessed the 5' RACE reads via MiXCR and lists one record per CDR3 protein. The data show fewer than 80,000 distinct CDR3 sequences, under 5% seen once. Sequencing was performed on PBMCs. The TCR sequence derives from a woman aged 50 to 60 with multiple sclerosis. V and J are TRBV20-1 and TRBJ1-5; perhaps TRBD1 as D (5 bases). CDR3 region: CSARDRGVFGNQPQNF. In nucleotides, the CDR3 is TGCAGTGCTAGAGATCGAGGGGTCTTTGGCAATCAGCCCCAGAATTTT.